This TCR beta chain is from a study of blood T cell repertoires in COVID-19. In the study overall: COVID-19 samples collected from the United States, Italy and Spain covered acute and convalescent phases. The analysed material was cDNA or gDNA that came from T cells, B-cell-depleted T cells, or PBMCs.

Source study methods: Reference gene primer amplification gave nucleated cell count estimates. Clones were read by immunoSEQ multiplex PCR, and TCRdb kept only the in-frame ones, dropping some. From that table come the V and J calls and clone size; the DNA was used to work out D and trimming. The repertoire holds approximately 91,000 clones, with 70% to 90% as singletons. The V end lost 5 bases, the J end lost 6 bases, and 17 bases lay between the germline ends. Looked up from germline, CDR1 is SGDLS and CDR2 is YYNGEE. The CDR3 length is 15 residues. The sequence derives from a man aged 70-80 years with acute or convalescent COVID-19. J is TRBJ2-2 and V is TRBV9; D is possibly TRBD1 (6 bases). Sequences were obtained from peripheral blood. In nucleotides, the CDR3 is TGTGCCAGCAGTCAGGGGACCTTAGGCGCCGGGGAGCTGTTTTTT. This codes for CASSQGTLGAGELFF. Supplemented by reference TRBV9 and TRBJ2-2, the full variable domain reads DSGVTQTPKHLITATGQRVTLRCSPRSGDLSVYWYQQSLDQGLQFLIQYYNGEERAKGNILERFSAQQFPDLHSELNLSSLELGDSALYFCASSQGTLGAGELFFGEGSRLTVL.